This TCR beta chain was retrieved from a study of cytomegalovirus exposure and HLA in healthy donors. Study findings and constraints: TRBV6-2, TRBV6-3 and some other V segments were excluded as indistinguishable. Diagnosis of cytomegalovirus status made by the classifier reportedly showed high specificity and sensitivity. A later analysis linked around 15,000 TCR beta sequences to HLA alleles at 0.05 false discovery rate. With DRB1 most and HLA-C fewest, TCR association rates differed between HLA loci in a later analysis.

The CDR3 sequence is 15 residues long. Germline CDR1 reads SGHTA; CDR2 reads FQGTGA. With V trimmed by 5 bases and J by 5 bases, 5 bases remained unmatched. This clone was seen more than once but under ten times. Its antigen is unidentified. The study ran its PCR with 60 Vbeta and 13 Jbeta primers. Generated by immunoSEQ multiplex PCR, the TCRdb table keeps only in-frame clones and is missing some. The sample has more than 200,000 clones, around 79% seen once. This TCR came from a man aged 18 to 29 in good health and CMV-seronegative. Input material: PBMCs. The chain has TRBV7-3 and TRBJ2-7, with 14 bases matching TRBD2. For the CDR3, the DNA is TGTGCCAGCAGCAAGGGACTAGCGGGAGTGAACGAGCAGTACTTC. This translates into CASSKGLAGVNEQYF.